This T cell receptor beta chain originates from a study of tumor-infiltrating lymphocytes in primary liver carcinoma. Overall study findings and caveats: Tumor-blood pairs (like tumor-adjacent pairs) overlapped less than tumor region pairs did.

Production of TCR beta cDNA used approximately 480 ng total RNA together with a constant-region primer. Slightly modified ARM-PCR, run as three nested multiplex PCR rounds, produced the TCR beta libraries. It was with TRBV1-TRBV30 forward primers and a C-beta reverse primer that the first two PCR rounds were run, at around 9 cycles each. TCRdb re-analysed the multiplex PCR reads in MiXCR, keeping a single row per CDR3 protein. The table has around 47,000 distinct CDR3 sequences, about 73% seen once. This CDR3 is built from 17 residues. Without any cell sorting, roughly 20-33 mg of bulk tissue yielded co-extracted RNA and DNA. This clonotype was seen at least ten times. Its antigen is not identified.

The source material was liver tumor tissue from sampling region 2. The sample's subset: tumor region T2, inferior pole. The chain uses TRBV21-1 and TRBJ2-7; TRBD2 is taken as the D call from the table, unchecked against the DNA. TRBV21-1 is labeled a pseudogene. The receptor's source is a middle-aged man with primary liver carcinoma and hepatitis B virus infection. DNA of the CDR3: TGTGCCAGCAGCAAAGAAAGTGGTGGGGGAGGGGCAGACGAGCAGTACTTC. It codes for CASSKESGGGGADEQYF.